This T cell receptor (beta chain) was identified during a study of technical replicates of blood from a handful of donors. V lost 3 bases and J 6 bases, leaving 20 bases between the germline ends. The CDR3 spans 16 residues. Germline assignment: CDR1 MNHEY and CDR2 SVGAGI. Sequenced by immunoSEQ multiplex PCR; TCRdb stores in-frame clones only, minus some. The sample yields tens of thousands of clones, 94% seen once. The sequencing sample was made of T cells isolated from PBMCs. The receptor was isolated from a human donor in good health. The chain couples TRBV6-5 to TRBJ1-2; D is perhaps TRBD1 (5 bases). CDR3 coding DNA: TGTGCCAGCAGTTATGACTCGGCAGGGATTGTTAATGGCTACACCTTC. It yields the protein CASSYDSAGIVNGYTF.